This TCR beta chain was profiled in a study of blood T cells in healthy people across ages. The V and J ends lost 4 bases and 12 bases, in that order; junction bases with no gene match: 8. The CDR3 runs 13 residues. The germline V gene encodes CDR1 MNHEY and CDR2 SMNVEV (reference sequence). For the second PCR, which ran for 7 to 11 cycles, a sample-barcoded 5' primer and a J-beta primer mix were used. TCRdb re-analysed the 5' RACE reads in MiXCR, keeping a single row per CDR3 protein. The data contain about 1 million distinct CDR3 sequences, 35% to 55% of them singletons. With each sample, at least 5 micrograms of total RNA were extracted.

This clonotype was obtained from a woman between 55 and 75 years old in good health. The chain employs TRBV27 and TRBJ2-1, with 8 bases fitting TRBD2. Sequenced input: blood. The CDR3 DNA is TGTGCCAGCAGTTCGGGAGGGATTACGGGGCAGTTCTTC. Translation gives CASSSGGITGQFF.